What follows is one T cell receptor (beta chain) and its context. Its target is not known. The junction and the germline gene differ at one end; a read error may be behind it. MiXCR, run by TCRdb on the reads, gives a single entry per CDR3 protein. The data show 830,000 or so distinct CDR3 sequences, about 30% seen once. This entry comes from a study of T cell repertoires in cytomegalovirus infection. Looking at the study overall: An indication of both CMV infection and matching HLA type came from public TCR beta signatures.

CDR3 length: 13 amino acids. Germline CDR1 reads MNHEY; CDR2 reads SMNVEV (reference sequence). Findings of the study overall: Summed frequency of public TCR beta families distinguished CMV carriers with the relevant HLA. Dominant in the ex vivo response were TCR beta clonotypes restricted by HLA-C and specific for CMV.

The receptor's source is a human donor in good health (CMV status not recorded). Some clones in this sample may be carry-over from other donors' samples. V gene TRBV27 combines with J gene TRBJ1-2, with 9 bases aligning to TRBD1. The input for sequencing was cultured CD8+ T cells from PBMCs, taken from culture after CMV antigen stimulation. Here the CDR3 reads CASSWWTGEGYSF. Written as DNA, the CDR3 is TGTGCCAGCAGTTGGTGGACAGGGGAAGGCTACTCCTTC.